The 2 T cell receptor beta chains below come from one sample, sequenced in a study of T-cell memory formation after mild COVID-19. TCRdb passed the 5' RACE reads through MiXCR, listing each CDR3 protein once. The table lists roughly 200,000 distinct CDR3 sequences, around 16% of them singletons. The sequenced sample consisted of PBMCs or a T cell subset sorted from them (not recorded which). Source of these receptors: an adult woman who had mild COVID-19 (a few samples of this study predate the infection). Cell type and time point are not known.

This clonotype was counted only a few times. The CDR3 here is CSVSDDSYTF. As DNA, the CDR3 is TGCAGCGTCAGTGATGACAGCTACACCTTC. The chain carries TRBV29-1 and TRBJ1-2; D is uncertain. The CDR3 totals 10 residues. Trimming stripped 6 bases from V and 9 bases from J, with 11 bases between. Per germline, CDR1 SQVTM and CDR2 ANQGSEA.

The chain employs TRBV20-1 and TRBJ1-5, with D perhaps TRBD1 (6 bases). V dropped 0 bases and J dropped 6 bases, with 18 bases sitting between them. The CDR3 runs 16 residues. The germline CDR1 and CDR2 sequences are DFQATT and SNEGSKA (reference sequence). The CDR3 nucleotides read TGCAGTGCTAGAGACCTCTCGGGACAAGCCTTTCAGCCCCAGCATTTT. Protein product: CSARDLSGQAFQPQHF.